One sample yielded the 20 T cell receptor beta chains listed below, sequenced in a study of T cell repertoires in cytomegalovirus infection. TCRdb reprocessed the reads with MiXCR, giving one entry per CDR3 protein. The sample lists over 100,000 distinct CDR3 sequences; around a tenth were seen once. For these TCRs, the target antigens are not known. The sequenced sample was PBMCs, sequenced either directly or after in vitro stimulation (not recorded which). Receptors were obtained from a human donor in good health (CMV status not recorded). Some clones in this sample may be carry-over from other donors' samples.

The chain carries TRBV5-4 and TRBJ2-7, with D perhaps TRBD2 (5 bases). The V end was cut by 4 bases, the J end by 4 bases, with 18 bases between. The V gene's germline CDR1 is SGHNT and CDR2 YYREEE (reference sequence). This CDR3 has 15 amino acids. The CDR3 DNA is TGTGCCAGCAGCACGAGTGAGGGTAGGGCTTACGAGCAGTACGTC. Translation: CASSTSEGRAYEQYV.

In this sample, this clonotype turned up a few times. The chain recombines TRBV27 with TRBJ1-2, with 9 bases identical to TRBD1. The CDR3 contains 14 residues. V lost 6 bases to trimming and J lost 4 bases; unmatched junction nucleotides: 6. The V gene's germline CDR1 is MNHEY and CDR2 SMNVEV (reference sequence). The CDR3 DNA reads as TGTGCCAGCAGGAGGACAGGGGTGGGCTATGGCTACACCTTC. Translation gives CASRRTGVGYGYTF.

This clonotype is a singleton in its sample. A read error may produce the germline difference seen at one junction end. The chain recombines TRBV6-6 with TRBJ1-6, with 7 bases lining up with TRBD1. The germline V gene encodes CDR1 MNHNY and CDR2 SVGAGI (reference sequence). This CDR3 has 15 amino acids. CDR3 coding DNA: TGTGCCAGCAGTTACCCCCGGGACAGCTATTCAACCCTCCACTTT. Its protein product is CASSYPRDSYSTLHF.

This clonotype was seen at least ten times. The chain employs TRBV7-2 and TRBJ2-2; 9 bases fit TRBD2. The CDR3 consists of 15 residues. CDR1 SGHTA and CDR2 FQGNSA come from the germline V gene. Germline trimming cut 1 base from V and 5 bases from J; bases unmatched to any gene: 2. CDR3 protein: CASSLGLAETGELFF. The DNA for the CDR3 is TGTGCCAGCAGCTTAGGACTAGCGGAGACCGGGGAGCTGTTTTTT.

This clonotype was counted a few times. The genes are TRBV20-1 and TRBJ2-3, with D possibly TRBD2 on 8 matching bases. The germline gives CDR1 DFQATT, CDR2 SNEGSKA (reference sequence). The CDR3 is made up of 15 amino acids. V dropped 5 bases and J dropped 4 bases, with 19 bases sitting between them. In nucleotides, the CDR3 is TGCAGTGCTCCGACGCCAGGGGGACTAGCAGATACGCAGTATTTT. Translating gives CSAPTPGGLADTQYF.

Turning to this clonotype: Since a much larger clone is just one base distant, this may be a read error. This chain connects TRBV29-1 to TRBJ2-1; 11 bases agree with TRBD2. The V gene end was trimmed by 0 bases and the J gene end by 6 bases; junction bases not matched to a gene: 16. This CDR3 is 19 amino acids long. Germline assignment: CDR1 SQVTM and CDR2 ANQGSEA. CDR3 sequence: CSVEDPGTSGTFFVNEQFF. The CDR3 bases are TGCAGCGTTGAAGATCCAGGGACTAGCGGTACGTTTTTCGTCAATGAGCAGTTCTTC.

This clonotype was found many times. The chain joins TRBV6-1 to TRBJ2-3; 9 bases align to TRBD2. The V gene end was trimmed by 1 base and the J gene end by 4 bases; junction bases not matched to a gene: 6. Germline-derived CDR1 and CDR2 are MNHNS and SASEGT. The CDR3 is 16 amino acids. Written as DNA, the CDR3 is TGTGCCAGCAGTGAAGAGGCGGGAGGGCCCCCAGATACGCAGTATTTT. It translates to CASSEEAGGPPDTQYF.

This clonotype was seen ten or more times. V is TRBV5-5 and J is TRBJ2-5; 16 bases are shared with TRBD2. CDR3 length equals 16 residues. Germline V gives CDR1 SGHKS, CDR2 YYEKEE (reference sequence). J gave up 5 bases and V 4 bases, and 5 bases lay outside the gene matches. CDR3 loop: CASSEGLAGGMETQYF. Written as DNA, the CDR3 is TGTGCCAGCAGCGAGGGACTAGCGGGAGGGATGGAGACCCAGTACTTC.

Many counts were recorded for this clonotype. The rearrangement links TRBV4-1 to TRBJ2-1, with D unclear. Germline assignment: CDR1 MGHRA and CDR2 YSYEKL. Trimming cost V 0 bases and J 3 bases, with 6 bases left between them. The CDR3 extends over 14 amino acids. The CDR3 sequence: CASSQDSRYNEQFF. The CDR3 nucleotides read TGCGCCAGCAGCCAAGATAGTCGCTACAATGAGCAGTTCTTC.

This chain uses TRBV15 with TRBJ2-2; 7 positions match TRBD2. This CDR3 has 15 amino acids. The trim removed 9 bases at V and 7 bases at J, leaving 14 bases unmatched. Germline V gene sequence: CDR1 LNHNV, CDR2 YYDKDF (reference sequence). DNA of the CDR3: TGTGCCACAGAAGGCGGGAGAGTTTATGGCGGGGAGCTGTTTTTT. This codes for CATEGGRVYGGELFF.

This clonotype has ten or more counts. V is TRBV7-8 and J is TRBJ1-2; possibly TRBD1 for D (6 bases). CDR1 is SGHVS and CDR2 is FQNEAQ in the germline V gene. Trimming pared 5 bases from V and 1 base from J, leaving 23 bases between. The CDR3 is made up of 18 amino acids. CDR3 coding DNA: TGTGCCAGCAGCCGAGTCCGACAGGTGGCTAGCCGTAACTATGGCTACACCTTC. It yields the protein CASSRVRQVASRNYGYTF.

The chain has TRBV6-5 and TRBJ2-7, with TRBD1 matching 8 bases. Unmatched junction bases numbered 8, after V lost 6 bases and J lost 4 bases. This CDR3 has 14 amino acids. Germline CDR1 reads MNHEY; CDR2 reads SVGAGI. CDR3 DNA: TGTGCCAGCAGGGAAGGGACAGGAGGGTACGAGCAGTACTTC. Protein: CASREGTGGYEQYF.

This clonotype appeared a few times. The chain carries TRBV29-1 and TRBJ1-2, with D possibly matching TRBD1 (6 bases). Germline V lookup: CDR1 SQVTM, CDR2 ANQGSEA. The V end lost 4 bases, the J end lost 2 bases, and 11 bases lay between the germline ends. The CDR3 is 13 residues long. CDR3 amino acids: CSVGGQTNYGYTF. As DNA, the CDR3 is TGCAGCGTTGGGGGGCAGACCAACTATGGCTACACCTTC.

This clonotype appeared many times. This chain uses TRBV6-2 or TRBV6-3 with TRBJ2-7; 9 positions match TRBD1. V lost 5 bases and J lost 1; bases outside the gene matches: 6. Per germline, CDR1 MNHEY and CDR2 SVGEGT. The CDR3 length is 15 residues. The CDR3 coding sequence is TGTGCCAGCAGTCGCTGGGACAGGGATTCCTACGAGCAGTACTTC. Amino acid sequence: CASSRWDRDSYEQYF.

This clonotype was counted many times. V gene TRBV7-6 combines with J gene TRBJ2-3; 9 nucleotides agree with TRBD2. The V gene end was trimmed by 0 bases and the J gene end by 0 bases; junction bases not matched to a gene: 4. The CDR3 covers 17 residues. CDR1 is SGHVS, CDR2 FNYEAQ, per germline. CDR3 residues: CASSLAATSGSTDTQYF. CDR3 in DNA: TGTGCCAGCAGCTTAGCGGCAACTAGCGGGAGCACAGATACGCAGTATTTT.

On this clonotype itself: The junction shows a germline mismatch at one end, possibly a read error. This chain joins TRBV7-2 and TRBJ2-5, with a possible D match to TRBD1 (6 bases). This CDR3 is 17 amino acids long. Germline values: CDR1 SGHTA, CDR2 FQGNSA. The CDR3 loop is CASSVGTQGSAKETQYF. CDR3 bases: TGTGCCAGCAGCGTAGGCACACAGGGAAGTGCTAAAGAGACCCAGTATTTC.

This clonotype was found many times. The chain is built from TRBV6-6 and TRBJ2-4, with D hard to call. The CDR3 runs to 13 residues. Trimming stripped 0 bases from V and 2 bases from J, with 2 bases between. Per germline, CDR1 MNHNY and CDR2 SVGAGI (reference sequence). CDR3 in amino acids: CASSYSTKNIQYF. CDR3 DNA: TGTGCCAGCAGTTACTCGACCAAAAACATTCAGTACTTC.

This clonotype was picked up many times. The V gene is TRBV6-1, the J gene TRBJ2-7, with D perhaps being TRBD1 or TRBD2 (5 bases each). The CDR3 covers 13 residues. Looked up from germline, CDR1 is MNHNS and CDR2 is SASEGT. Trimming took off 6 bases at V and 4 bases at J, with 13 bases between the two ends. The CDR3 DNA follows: TGTGCCAGCAGACCACAGGACTGGTACGAGCAGTACGTC. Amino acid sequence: CASRPQDWYEQYV.

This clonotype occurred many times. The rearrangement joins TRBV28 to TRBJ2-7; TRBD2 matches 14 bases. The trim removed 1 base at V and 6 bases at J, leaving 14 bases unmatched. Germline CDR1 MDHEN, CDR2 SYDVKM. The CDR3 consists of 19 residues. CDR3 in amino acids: CASSLLGGKGLAGVTEQYF. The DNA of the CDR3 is TGTGCCAGCAGTTTATTGGGGGGAAAGGGACTAGCGGGAGTAACCGAGCAGTACTTC.

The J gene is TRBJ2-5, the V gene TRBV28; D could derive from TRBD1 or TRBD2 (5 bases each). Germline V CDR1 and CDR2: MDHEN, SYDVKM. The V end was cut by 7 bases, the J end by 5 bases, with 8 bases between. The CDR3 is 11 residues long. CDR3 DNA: TGTGCCAGCATGGGGGTGGAGACCCAGTACTTC. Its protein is CASMGVETQYF.